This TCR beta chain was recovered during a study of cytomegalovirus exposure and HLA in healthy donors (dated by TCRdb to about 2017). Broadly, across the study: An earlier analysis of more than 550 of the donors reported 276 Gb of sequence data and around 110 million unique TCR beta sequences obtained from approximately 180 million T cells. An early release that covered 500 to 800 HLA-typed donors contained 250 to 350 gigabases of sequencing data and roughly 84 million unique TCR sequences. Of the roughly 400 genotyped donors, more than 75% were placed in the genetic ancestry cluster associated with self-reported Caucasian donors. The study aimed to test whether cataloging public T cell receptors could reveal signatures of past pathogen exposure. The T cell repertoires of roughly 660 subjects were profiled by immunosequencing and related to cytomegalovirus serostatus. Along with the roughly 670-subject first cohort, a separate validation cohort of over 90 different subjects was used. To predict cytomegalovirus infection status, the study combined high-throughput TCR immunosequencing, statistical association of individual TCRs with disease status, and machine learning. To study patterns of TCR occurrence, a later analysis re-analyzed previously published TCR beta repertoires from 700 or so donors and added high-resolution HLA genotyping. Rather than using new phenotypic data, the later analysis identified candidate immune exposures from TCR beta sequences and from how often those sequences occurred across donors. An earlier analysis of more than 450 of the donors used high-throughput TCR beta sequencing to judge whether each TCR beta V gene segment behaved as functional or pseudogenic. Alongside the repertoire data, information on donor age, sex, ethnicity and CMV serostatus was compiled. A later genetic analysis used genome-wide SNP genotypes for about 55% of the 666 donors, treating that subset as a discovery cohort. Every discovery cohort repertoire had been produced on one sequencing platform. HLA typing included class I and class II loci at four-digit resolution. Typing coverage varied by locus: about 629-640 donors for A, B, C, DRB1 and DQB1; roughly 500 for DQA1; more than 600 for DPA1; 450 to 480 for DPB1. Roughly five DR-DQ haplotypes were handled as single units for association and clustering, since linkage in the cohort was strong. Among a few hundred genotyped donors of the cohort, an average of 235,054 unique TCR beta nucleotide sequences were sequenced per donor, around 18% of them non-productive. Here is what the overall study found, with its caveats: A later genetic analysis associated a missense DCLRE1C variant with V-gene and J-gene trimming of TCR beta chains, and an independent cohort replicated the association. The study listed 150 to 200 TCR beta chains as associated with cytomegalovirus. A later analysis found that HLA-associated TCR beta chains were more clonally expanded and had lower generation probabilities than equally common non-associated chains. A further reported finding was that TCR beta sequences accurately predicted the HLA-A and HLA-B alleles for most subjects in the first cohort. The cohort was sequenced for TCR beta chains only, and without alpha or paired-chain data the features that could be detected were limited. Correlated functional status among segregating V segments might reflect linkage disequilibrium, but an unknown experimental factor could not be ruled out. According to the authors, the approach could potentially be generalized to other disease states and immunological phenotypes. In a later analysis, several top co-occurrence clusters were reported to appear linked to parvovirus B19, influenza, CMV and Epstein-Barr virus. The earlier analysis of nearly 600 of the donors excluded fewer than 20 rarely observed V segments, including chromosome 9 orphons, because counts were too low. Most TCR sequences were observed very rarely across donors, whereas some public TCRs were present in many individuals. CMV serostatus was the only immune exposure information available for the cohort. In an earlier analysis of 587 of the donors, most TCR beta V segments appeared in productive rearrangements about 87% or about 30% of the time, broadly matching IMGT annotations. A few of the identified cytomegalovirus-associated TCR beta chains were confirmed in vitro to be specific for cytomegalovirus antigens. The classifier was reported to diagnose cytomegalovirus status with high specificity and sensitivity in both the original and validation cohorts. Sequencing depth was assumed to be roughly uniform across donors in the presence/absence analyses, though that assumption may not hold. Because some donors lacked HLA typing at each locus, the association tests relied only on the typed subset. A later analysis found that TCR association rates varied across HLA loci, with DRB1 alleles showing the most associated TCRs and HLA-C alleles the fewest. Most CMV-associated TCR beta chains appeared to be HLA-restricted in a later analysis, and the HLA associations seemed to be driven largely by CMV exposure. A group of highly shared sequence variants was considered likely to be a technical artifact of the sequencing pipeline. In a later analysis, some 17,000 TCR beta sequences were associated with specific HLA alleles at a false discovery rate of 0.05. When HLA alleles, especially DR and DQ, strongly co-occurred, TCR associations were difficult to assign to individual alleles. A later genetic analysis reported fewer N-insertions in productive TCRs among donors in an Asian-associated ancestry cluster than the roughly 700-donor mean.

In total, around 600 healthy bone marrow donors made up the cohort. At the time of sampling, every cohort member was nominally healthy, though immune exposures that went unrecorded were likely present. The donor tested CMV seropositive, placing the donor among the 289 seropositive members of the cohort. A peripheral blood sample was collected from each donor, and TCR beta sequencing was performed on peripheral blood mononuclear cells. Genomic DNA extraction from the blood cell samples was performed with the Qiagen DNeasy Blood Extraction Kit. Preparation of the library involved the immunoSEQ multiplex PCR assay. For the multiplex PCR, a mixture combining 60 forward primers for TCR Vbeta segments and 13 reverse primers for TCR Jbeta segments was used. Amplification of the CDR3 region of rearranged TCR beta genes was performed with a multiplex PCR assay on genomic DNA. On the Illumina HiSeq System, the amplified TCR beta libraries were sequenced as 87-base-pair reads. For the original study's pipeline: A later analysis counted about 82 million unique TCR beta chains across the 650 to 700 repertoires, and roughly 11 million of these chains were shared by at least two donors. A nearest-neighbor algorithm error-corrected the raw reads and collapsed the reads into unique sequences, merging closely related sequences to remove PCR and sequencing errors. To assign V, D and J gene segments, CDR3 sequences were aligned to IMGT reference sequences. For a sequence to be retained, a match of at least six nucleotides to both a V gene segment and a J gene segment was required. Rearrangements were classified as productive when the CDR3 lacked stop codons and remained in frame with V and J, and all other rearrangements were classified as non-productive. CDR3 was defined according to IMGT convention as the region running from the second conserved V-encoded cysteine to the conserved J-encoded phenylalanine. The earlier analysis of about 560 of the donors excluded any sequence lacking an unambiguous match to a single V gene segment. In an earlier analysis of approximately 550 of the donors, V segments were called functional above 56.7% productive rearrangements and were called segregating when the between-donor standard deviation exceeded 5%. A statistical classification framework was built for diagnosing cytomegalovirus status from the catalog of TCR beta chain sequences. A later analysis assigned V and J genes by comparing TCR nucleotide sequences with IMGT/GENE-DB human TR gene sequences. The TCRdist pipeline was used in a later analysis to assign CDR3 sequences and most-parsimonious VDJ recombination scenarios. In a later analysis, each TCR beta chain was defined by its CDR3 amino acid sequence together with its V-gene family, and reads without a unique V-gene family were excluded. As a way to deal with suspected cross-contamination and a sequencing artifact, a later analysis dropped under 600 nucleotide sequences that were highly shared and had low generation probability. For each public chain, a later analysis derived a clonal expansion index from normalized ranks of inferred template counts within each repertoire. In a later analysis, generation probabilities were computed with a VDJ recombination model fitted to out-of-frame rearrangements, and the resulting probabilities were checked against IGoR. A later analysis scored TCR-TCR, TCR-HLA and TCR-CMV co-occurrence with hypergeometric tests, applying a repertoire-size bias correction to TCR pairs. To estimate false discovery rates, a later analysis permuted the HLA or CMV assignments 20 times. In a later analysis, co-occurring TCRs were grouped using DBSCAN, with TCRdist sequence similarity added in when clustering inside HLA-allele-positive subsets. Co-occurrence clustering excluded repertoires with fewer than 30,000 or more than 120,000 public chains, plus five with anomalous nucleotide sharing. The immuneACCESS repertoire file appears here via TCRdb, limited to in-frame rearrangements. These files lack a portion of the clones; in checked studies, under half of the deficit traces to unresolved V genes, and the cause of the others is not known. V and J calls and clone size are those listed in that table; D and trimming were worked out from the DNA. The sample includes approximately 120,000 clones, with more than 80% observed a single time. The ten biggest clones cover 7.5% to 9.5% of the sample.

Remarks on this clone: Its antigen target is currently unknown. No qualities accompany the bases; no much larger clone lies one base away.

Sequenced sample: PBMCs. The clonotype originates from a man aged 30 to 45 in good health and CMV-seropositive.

The CDR3 region reads CASSFYQGTGELFF. The DNA reads as follows: TGCGCCAGCAGCTTCTACCAGGGCACCGGGGAGCTGTTTTTT. The chain is encoded by TRBV5-1 joined to TRBJ2-2, with TRBD1 as a weak D call on 5 bases. Based on the germline V gene, the CDR1 and CDR2 sequences are SGHRS and YFSETQ. V is clipped by 2 bases and J by 4 bases, and the sequence between their germline boundaries is 9 bases long. The CDR3 sequence holds 14 residues, the cysteine and phenylalanine included. Just CDR3 DNA is preserved here, 42 bases in frame from base 1.